A selection of T cell receptor beta chains follows, all from one sample in a study of blood T cell repertoires in COVID-19. Using immunoSEQ multiplex PCR, the repertoire was profiled, and TCRdb retains in-frame clones only, with some absent. The sample yields fewer than 250,000 clones, approximately 86% seen once. Sequenced: peripheral blood. These receptors all stem from a man aged 35 to 55 with acute or convalescent COVID-19. Each CDR3 is given with its conserved first and last residue. D genes are given only for firm matches. A row's size may be missing; if present it is once, few, many or a size class.

clone_size | j_call | v_call | d_call | cdr3_aa | cdr3_nt
. | TRBJ2-1 | TRBV5-1 | . | CASSQTRGHNEQFF | TGCGCCAGCAGCCAAACTAGAGGACACAATGAGCAGTTCTTC
. | TRBJ2-1 | TRBV29-1 | TRBD2 | CSVATLAGLIYNEQFF | TGCAGCGTTGCAACGCTAGCGGGATTAATCTACAATGAGCAGTTCTTC
. | TRBJ2-7 | TRBV5-1 | . | CASSLGVGHYEQYF | TGCGCCAGCAGCTTGGGGGTGGGGCACTACGAGCAGTACTTC
few | TRBJ2-1 | TRBV9 | TRBD2 | CASSASSGRAPIEQFF | TGTGCCAGCAGCGCCTCTAGCGGGAGGGCCCCGATTGAGCAGTTCTTC
. | TRBJ2-3 | TRBV14 | TRBD1 | CASSQAWGQGLSTDTQYF | TGTGCCAGCAGCCAAGCTTGGGGACAGGGCTTAAGCACAGATACGCAGTATTTT
. | TRBJ1-6 | TRBV14 | TRBD1 | CASSQGTGDNSPLHF | TGTGCCAGCAGCCAAGGGACAGGAGATAATTCACCCCTCCACTTT
. | TRBJ2-2 | TRBV4-2 | . | CASTYNTGELFF | TGTGCCAGCACCTATAACACCGGGGAGCTGTTTTTT
. | TRBJ1-2 | TRBV19 | . | CASSIGQINGYTF | TGTGCCAGTAGTATAGGACAGATAAACGGCTACACCTTC
. | TRBJ2-5 | TRBV25-1 | . | CASSEPGGETQYF | TGTGCCAGCAGTGAGCCGGGTGGAGAGACCCAGTACTTC
. | TRBJ1-5 | TRBV5-5 | . | CASSLEDSYQPQHF | TGTGCCAGCAGCTTGGAGGACAGCTATCAGCCCCAGCATTTT
. | TRBJ1-5 | TRBV6-6 | . | CASSYGEGLFNQPQHF | TGTGCCAGCAGCTACGGGGAGGGGCTTTTCAATCAGCCCCAGCATTTT
once | TRBJ2-5 | TRBV6-1 | . | CASSEAGQGRETQYF | TGTGCCAGCAGTGAAGCGGGGCAGGGGAGAGAGACCCAGTACTTC
. | TRBJ2-1 | TRBV24-1 | . | CATSDAGPRRDEQFF | TGTGCCACCAGTGATGCGGGCCCCAGACGCGATGAGCAGTTCTTC
. | TRBJ1-1 | TRBV28 | . | CASSPGRMNTEAFF | TGTGCCAGCAGTCCAGGGAGGATGAACACTGAAGCTTTCTTT
. | TRBJ2-1 | TRBV30 | . | CAWSVQSGHRQFF | TGTGCCTGGAGTGTACAATCGGGACACCGACAGTTCTTC
. | TRBJ2-7 | TRBV7-6 | TRBD1 | CASSLAPLRDRSSYEQYF | TGTGCCAGCAGCTTAGCTCCCCTTCGGGACAGGTCCTCCTACGAGCAGTACTTC
. | TRBJ2-1 | TRBV6-4 | TRBD2 | CASSVSGRPPNEQFF | TGTGCCAGCAGTGTTAGCGGGAGGCCCCCCAATGAGCAGTTCTTC
once | TRBJ2-7 | TRBV7-9 | TRBD1 | CASSPTGSSYEQYF | TGTGCCAGCAGCCCGACAGGGAGCTCCTACGAGCAGTACTTC
. | TRBJ2-7 | TRBV5-1 | . | CASSITGTSYEQYF | TGCGCCAGCAGCATAACAGGGACCTCCTACGAGCAGTACTTC
. | TRBJ1-6 | TRBV7-2 | TRBD1 | CASSLVRDSSYNSPLHF | TGTGCCAGCAGCTTAGTCAGGGACAGCTCCTATAATTCACCCCTCCACTTT
few | TRBJ1-2 | TRBV18 | . | CASSAPNYGYTF | TGTGCCAGCTCGGCCCCTAACTATGGCTACACCTTC
. | TRBJ1-6 | TRBV10-3 | . | CAISESTGRVTNSPLHF | TGTGCCATCAGTGAGTCGACGGGCAGGGTGACGAATTCACCCCTCCACTTT